The 12 T cell receptor beta chains reported below all come from one sample, sequenced in a study of CD4+ T cells in melanoma. Assay used: immunoSEQ multiplex PCR; TCRdb lists only in-frame clones, some missing. Among more than 13,000 clones listed, over 80% were seen once. The sequenced sample was cells from a culture (not recorded whether cultured in vitro). The receptor source for this set is a human donor with melanoma.

This rearrangement joins TRBV11-3 to TRBJ2-3; no definite D call. Germline CDR1 reads SGHNT; CDR2 reads YENEEA. CDR3 length: 13 residues. Trimming took 1 base from V and 1 from J, leaving 3 bases between them. The DNA for the CDR3 is TGTGCCAGCAGCTTAGGGGGCACAGATACGCAGTATTTT. This codes for CASSLGGTDTQYF.

The chain links TRBV5-5 to TRBJ2-7, with a possible D match to TRBD2 (6 bases). Deletions cut 3 bases from V and 0 bases from J, with 22 bases between. The CDR3 spans 18 residues. CDR1 and CDR2 (germline): SGHKS, YYEKEE (reference sequence). CDR3: CASSSAWLAGLASYEQYF. CDR3 nucleotide sequence: TGTGCCAGCAGCTCGGCGTGGTTGGCGGGGCTGGCCTCCTACGAGCAGTACTTC. The full variable domain, completed using reference TRBV5-5 and TRBJ2-7, is DAGVTQSPTHLIKTRGQQVTLRCSPISGHKSVSWYQQVLGQGPQFIFQYYEKEERGRGNFPDRFSARQFPNYSSELNVNALLLGDSALYLCASSSAWLAGLASYEQYFGPGTRLTVT.

The chain combines TRBV6-5 with TRBJ2-7; tentative D call: TRBD1 (5 bases). Per the germline V gene, CDR1 is MNHEY and CDR2 is SVGAGI. This CDR3 is 14 amino acids long. V was shortened by 7 bases and J by 4 bases, with 17 bases between the two germline ends. The CDR3, as DNA: TGTGCCAGCACGAAGGGGCAGGGTTTATACGAGCAGTACTTC. Its translation: CASTKGQGLYEQYF.

This clone has just one count. The chain uses TRBV5-1 and TRBJ2-1, with TRBD2 matching 9 bases. The length of the CDR3 is 15 residues. V shed 2 bases and J 7 bases; nucleotides not matched to a gene: 7. Germline CDR1 is SGHRS and CDR2 is YFSETQ. CDR3 coding DNA: TGCGCCAGCAGCTTAACCGGGGCGGGGGGGAATGAGCAGTTCTTC. It translates to CASSLTGAGGNEQFF. The whole variable domain, filled in from reference TRBV5-1 and TRBJ2-1, reads KAGVTQTPRYLIKTRGQQVTLSCSPISGHRSVSWYQQTPGQGLQFLFEYFSETQRNKGNFPGRFSGRQFSNSRSEMNVSTLELGDSALYLCASSLTGAGGNEQFFGPGTRLTVL.

This rearrangement joins TRBV25-1 to TRBJ2-1, with TRBD2 matching over 9 bases. Germline values: CDR1 MGHDK, CDR2 SYGVNS. Trimming at V came to 8 bases and at J to 16 bases, leaving 12 bases not matched to a gene. The CDR3 is 12 residues long. DNA for the CDR3: TGTGCCAGCGCGGGAGGGATAGGACCTTTTTTCTTC. Amino acids: CASAGGIGPFFF.

The V call is TRBV2, the J call TRBJ1-1; a weak D match, TRBD1 (5 bases). Trimming pared 6 bases from V and 8 bases from J, leaving 16 bases between. CDR3 length equals 13 residues. The germline CDR1 and CDR2 sequences are SNHLY and FYNNEI. The CDR3 is CASRSGGGAEAFF. The CDR3 DNA follows: TGTGCCAGCAGGTCTGGCGGAGGGGCGGAAGCTTTCTTT. Full variable domain (outside the CDR3, taken from reference TRBV2 and TRBJ1-1): EPEVTQTPSHQVTQMGQEVILRCVPISNHLYFYWYRQILGQKVEFLVSFYNNEISEKSEIFDDQFSVERPDGSNFTLKIRSTKLEDSAMYFCASRSGGGAEAFFGQGTRLTVV.

This clone was detected a few times. The chain carries TRBV6-5 and TRBJ1-2, with a weak D call TRBD1 (5 bases). The CDR3 consists of 16 residues. The V gene lost 4 bases and the J gene lost 5 bases, with 20 bases spanning the gap. The germline V gene has CDR1 MNHEY and CDR2 SVGAGI. DNA of the CDR3: TGTGCCAGCAGTTTTCGGGACTCCTCGTCGACTTATGGCTACACCTTC. Its translation: CASSFRDSSSTYGYTF.

The rearrangement links TRBV7-2 to TRBJ1-6; the match to TRBD1 covers 7 bases. CDR3 length: 15 amino acids. After removal of 4 bases from V and 9 bases from J, the junction contained 9 bases not matched to a gene. Germline CDR1 is SGHTA and CDR2 is FQGNSA. The CDR3 DNA is TGTGCCAGCAGCTCCCAAGGGACAGTTTCTTCACCCCTCCACTTT. This codes for CASSSQGTVSSPLHF.

This chain uses TRBV2 with TRBJ2-7; D might be TRBD1 (5 bases). The length of the CDR3 is 16 residues. Trimming shortened V by 7 bases and J by 6 bases, and 25 bases separated the two germline ends. Germline V gene lookup returns CDR1 SNHLY and CDR2 FYNNEI. The chain's CDR3 is CASTWLGAAGLSEQYF. The CDR3 DNA reads TGTGCCAGCACCTGGCTTGGGGCGGCAGGGCTCTCCGAGCAGTACTTC.

The rearrangement uses TRBV12-5 and TRBJ1-2, with TRBD1 identical over 7 bases. The length of the CDR3 is 14 residues. CDR1 LGHNT and CDR2 FRNRAP come from the germline V gene. V shed 6 bases, J shed 4 bases, and the junction held 8 bases outside the gene matches. The CDR3: CASGTDREIYGYTF. In DNA form, the CDR3 reads TGTGCTAGTGGGACCGACAGGGAGATCTATGGCTACACCTTC.

This rearrangement joins TRBV27 to TRBJ2-4; D uncertain. This CDR3 has 15 residues. Germline values: CDR1 MNHEY, CDR2 SMNVEV (reference sequence). V shed 0 bases and J shed 0 bases, with 6 bases lying between them. The CDR3 spells CASSLSGLAKNIQYF. CDR3 DNA sequence: TGTGCCAGCAGTTTATCTGGGTTAGCCAAAAACATTCAGTACTTC.

V usage is TRBV5-8 and J usage is TRBJ1-6; unclear D gene. This CDR3 is 14 amino acids long. V shed 4 bases and J shed 3 bases, with 8 bases lying between them. Per the germline V gene, CDR1 is SGHTS and CDR2 is YDEGEE. This CDR3 reads CASSPGGYNSPLHF. CDR3 coding DNA: TGTGCCAGCAGCCCGGGAGGCTATAATTCACCCCTCCACTTT.